This T cell receptor (beta chain) is drawn from a study of T cell changes during pregnancy in multiple sclerosis. Measured with immunoSEQ multiplex PCR; TCRdb has only the in-frame clones, and not every one. The sample consists of approximately 60,000 clones, about 90% of them appearing once. Trimming cost V 6 bases and J 8 bases, with 18 bases left between them. Germline V gene sequence: CDR1 MNHEY, CDR2 SVGAGI. This CDR3 is 14 amino acids long. The chain recombines TRBV6-5 with TRBJ2-3, with a possible D match to TRBD1 (6 bases). The receptor was isolated from a female donor in good health, enrolled as a control in a pregnancy study. The sample in question was peripheral blood, obtained in the second trimester of pregnancy. CDR3 region: CASSPQDRGATQYF. The CDR3 DNA is TGTGCCAGCAGCCCGCAGGACAGAGGAGCTACGCAGTATTTT.